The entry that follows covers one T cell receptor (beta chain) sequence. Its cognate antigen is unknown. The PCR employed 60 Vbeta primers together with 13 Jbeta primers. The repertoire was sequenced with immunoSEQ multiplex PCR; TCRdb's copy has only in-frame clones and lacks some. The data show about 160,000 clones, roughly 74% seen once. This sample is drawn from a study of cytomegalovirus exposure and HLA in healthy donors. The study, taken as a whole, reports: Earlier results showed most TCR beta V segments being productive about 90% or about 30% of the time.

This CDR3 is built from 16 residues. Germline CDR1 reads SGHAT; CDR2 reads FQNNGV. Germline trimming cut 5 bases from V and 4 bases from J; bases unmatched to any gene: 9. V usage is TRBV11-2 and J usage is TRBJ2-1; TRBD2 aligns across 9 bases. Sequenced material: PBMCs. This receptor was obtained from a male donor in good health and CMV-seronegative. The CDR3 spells CASSRPGLAIYNEQFF. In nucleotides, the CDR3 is TGTGCCAGCAGCCGTCCGGGACTAGCTATTTACAATGAGCAGTTCTTC.